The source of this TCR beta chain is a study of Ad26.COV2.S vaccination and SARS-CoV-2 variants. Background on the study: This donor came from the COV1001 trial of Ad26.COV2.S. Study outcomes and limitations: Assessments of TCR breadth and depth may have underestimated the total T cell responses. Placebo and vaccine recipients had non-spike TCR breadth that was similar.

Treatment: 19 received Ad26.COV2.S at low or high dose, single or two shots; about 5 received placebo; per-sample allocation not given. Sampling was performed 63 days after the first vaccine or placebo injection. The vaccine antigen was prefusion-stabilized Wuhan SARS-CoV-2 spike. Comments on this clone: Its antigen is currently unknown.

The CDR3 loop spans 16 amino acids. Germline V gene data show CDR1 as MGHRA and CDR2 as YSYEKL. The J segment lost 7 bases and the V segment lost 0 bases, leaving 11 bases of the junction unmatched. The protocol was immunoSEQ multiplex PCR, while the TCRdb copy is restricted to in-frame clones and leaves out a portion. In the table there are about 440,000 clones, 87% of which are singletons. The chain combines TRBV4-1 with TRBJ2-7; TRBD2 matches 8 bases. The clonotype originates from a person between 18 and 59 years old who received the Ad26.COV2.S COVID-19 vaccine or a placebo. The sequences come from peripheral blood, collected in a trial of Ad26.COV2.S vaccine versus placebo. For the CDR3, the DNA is TGCGCCAGCAGCCAAGATTCGGGACTAGTAATATGGGAGCAGTACTTC. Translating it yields CASSQDSGLVIWEQYF.